Listed here are 32 T cell receptor beta chains from one sample, sequenced in a study of blood T cell repertoires in COVID-19. Profiled with immunoSEQ multiplex PCR; TCRdb holds only in-frame clones, not every one. The sample has 300,000 to 450,000 clones; over 75% are singletons. The sample consisted of PBMCs or T cells enriched from blood (not recorded which). The receptors shown here come from a young man who had recovered from COVID-19.

This clone has just one count. DNA of the CDR3: TGTGCCAGCAGTTACTCTAGACAGAGCACTGAAGCTTTCTTT. Its translation is CASSYSRQSTEAFF. V gene TRBV6-5 combines with J gene TRBJ1-1, with a possible D match to TRBD1 (5 bases). The V gene lost 0 bases and the J gene lost 4 bases, with 9 bases spanning the gap. This CDR3 region has 14 residues. CDR1 is MNHEY, CDR2 SVGAGI, per germline.

The V call is TRBV11-2, the J call TRBJ2-3; 12 bases map to TRBD2. This CDR3 is built from 18 residues. V trimming: 5 bases; J trimming: 5 bases; junction bases outside the gene matches: 14. Germline CDR1 SGHAT, CDR2 FQNNGV. CDR3: CASSRIGGLAGSGDTQYF. CDR3 DNA: TGTGCCAGCAGCCGCATAGGAGGACTAGCGGGAAGCGGAGATACGCAGTATTTT.

The V gene is TRBV14, the J gene TRBJ2-1, with 9 bases matching TRBD2. The CDR3 sequence is 14 residues long. Per the germline V gene, CDR1 is SGHDN and CDR2 is FVKESK. The trim removed 3 bases at V and 3 bases at J, leaving 0 bases unmatched. CDR3: CASSQTSGYNEQFF. In DNA, the CDR3 is TGTGCCAGCAGCCAGACTAGCGGCTACAATGAGCAGTTCTTC. The complete variable domain, with remaining parts taken from reference TRBV14 and TRBJ2-1, reads EAGVTQFPSHSVIEKGQTVTLRCDPISGHDNLYWYRRVMGKEIKFLLHFVKESKQDESGMPNNRFLAERTGGTYSTLKVQPAELEDSGVYFCASSQTSGYNEQFFGPGTRLTVL.

Concerning this clone itself: Additional DNA sequences in this sample encode the identical CDR3. V is TRBV28 and J is TRBJ2-1; possibly TRBD1 for D (6 bases). The germline V gene encodes CDR1 MDHEN and CDR2 SYDVKM. The V gene lost 2 bases and the J gene lost 7 bases, with 9 bases spanning the gap. This CDR3 spans 13 amino acids. The CDR3 nucleotides read TGTGCCAGCAGTTTAGGGCAGGGGAATGAGCAGTTCTTC. Residues: CASSLGQGNEQFF.

In this sample, this clone turned up a few times. The J gene is TRBJ1-2, the V gene TRBV14; tentative D call: TRBD1 (6 bases). V was cut by 4 bases and J by 5 bases, with 26 bases left in between. The germline V gene encodes CDR1 SGHDN and CDR2 FVKESK. This CDR3 has 18 amino acids. The CDR3 loop reads CASSRSTLQGRERYGYTF. The CDR3 region has the DNA TGTGCCAGCAGCCGAAGCACCTTACAGGGTCGAGAACGTTATGGCTACACCTTC.

The V gene is TRBV6-5, the J gene TRBJ2-7, with TRBD1 matching 7 bases. This CDR3 region has 14 residues. Germline CDR1 is MNHEY and CDR2 is SVGAGI. Trimming at V came to 6 bases and at J to 4 bases, leaving 9 bases not matched to a gene. CDR3 in DNA: TGTGCCAGCAGAGGGGGACAGCCCAGATACGAGCAGTACTTC. This encodes CASRGGQPRYEQYF.

In DNA, the CDR3 is TGTGCCAGTAGTCCAGCTACAGGCGGCGAGACCCAGTACTTC. This codes for CASSPATGGETQYF. The V gene is TRBV19, the J gene TRBJ2-5; D is perhaps TRBD1 (5 bases). V gave up 5 bases and J gave up 5 bases, with 15 bases separating them. Germline V gene data show CDR1 as LNHDA and CDR2 as SQIVND (reference sequence). The CDR3 loop spans 14 amino acids.

The rearrangement links TRBV5-1 to TRBJ2-1, with TRBD2 matching 13 bases. The CDR3 has 15 residues. J gave up 9 bases and V 4 bases, and 7 bases lay outside the gene matches. Germline values: CDR1 SGHRS, CDR2 YFSETQ. This chain's CDR3 is CASSPELAGGFEQFF. CDR3 DNA sequence: TGCGCCAGCAGCCCCGAACTAGCGGGAGGGTTTGAGCAGTTCTTC.

The chain joins TRBV7-2 to TRBJ2-5; 10 bases are shared with TRBD2. J was trimmed by 1 base and V by 6 bases; bases with no gene match: 11. The CDR3 is 17 amino acids. Germline V gene data show CDR1 as SGHTA and CDR2 as FQGNSA. CDR3 in DNA: TGTGCCAGCAGATTTGGTCGGTCTAGCGGGAGCCAAGAGACCCAGTACTTC. It codes for CASRFGRSSGSQETQYF.

The chain joins TRBV9 to TRBJ2-1, with a weak D call TRBD2 (6 bases). This CDR3 contains 15 residues. Germline loops: CDR1 SGDLS, CDR2 YYNGEE. Between the trimmed V and J ends, which lost 6 bases and 2 bases, there was a span of 15 bases. CDR3 in DNA: TGTGCCAGCATCCTGGAGGGCCCACCCTACAATGAGCAGTTCTTC. Protein sequence: CASILEGPPYNEQFF.

The chain employs TRBV28 and TRBJ1-2; no firm D call. This CDR3 is built from 11 residues. The V gene's germline CDR1 is MDHEN and CDR2 SYDVKM. V was clipped by 5 bases and J by 4 bases, with 5 bases between them. The CDR3 region has the DNA TGTGCCAGCAGTCCGTCCTATGGCTACACCTTC. This sequence encodes CASSPSYGYTF.

This chain connects TRBV30 to TRBJ1-5, with a weak D call TRBD1 (6 bases). From germline, CDR1 is GTSNPN and CDR2 SVGIG (reference sequence). Trimming shortened V by 3 bases and J by 9 bases, and 18 bases separated the two germline ends. The CDR3 loop spans 14 amino acids. The DNA of the CDR3 is TGTGCCTGGAGCTACTCCACAGGGCTTCGGCCCCAGCATTTT. This codes for CAWSYSTGLRPQHF.

The V gene is TRBV9, the J gene TRBJ2-5; 13 nucleotides agree with TRBD2. The V gene's germline CDR1 is SGDLS and CDR2 YYNGEE. J gave up 5 bases and V 4 bases, and 5 bases lay outside the gene matches. The CDR3 consists of 15 residues. The CDR3 region is CASSPWTSGSETQYF. The CDR3 DNA is TGTGCCAGCAGCCCCTGGACTAGCGGGAGTGAGACCCAGTACTTC. Full variable domain (outside the CDR3, taken from reference TRBV9 and TRBJ2-5): DSGVTQTPKHLITATGQRVTLRCSPRSGDLSVYWYQQSLDQGLQFLIQYYNGEERAKGNILERFSAQQFPDLHSELNLSSLELGDSALYFCASSPWTSGSETQYFGPGTRLLVL.

V and J are TRBV7-9 and TRBJ1-1, with D unclear. The V end was cut by 2 bases, the J end by 3 bases, with 4 bases between. This CDR3 comprises 12 residues. Germline CDR1 SEHNR, CDR2 FQNEAQ (reference sequence). For the CDR3, the DNA is TGTGCCAGCAGCTTACAGGACACTGAAGCTTTCTTT. Translation gives CASSLQDTEAFF.

The rearrangement uses TRBV2 and TRBJ1-2; D may be TRBD1 (6 bases). The CDR3 has 12 amino acids. V was cut by 5 bases and J by 5 bases, with 9 bases left in between. Germline lookup yields CDR1 SNHLY and CDR2 FYNNEI. CDR3 sequence: CASSITGYGYTF. Written as DNA, the CDR3 is TGTGCCAGCAGTATTACAGGGTATGGCTACACCTTC.

The V call is TRBV9, the J call TRBJ1-4, with a tentative D call TRBD1 (5 bases). In germline, CDR1 is SGDLS, CDR2 YYNGEE. This CDR3 comprises 17 residues. V gave up 0 bases and J gave up 3 bases, with 15 bases separating them. The CDR3, as DNA: TGTGCCAGCAGCGTAGGGGGTGGAGGGGCAGCTAATGAAAAACTGTTTTTT. This translates into CASSVGGGGAANEKLFF.

The rearrangement uses TRBV4-3 and TRBJ2-2; D is perhaps TRBD1 (5 bases). The CDR3 has 18 residues. Germline V gene data show CDR1 as LGHNA and CDR2 as YSLEER. Trimming left V 0 bases short and J 7 bases short, with 21 bases between. Written as DNA, the CDR3 is TGCGCCAGCAGCCAAGATGAAGGGGTTGGAATACGGATCGGGGAGCTGTTTTTT. Amino acid sequence: CASSQDEGVGIRIGELFF.

This clone appeared once. The rearrangement links TRBV28 to TRBJ2-5; 7 positions agree with TRBD2. Germline trimming cut 4 bases from V and 2 bases from J; bases unmatched to any gene: 7. This CDR3 spans 15 amino acids. Germline values: CDR1 MDHEN, CDR2 SYDVKM. CDR3 nucleotides: TGTGCCAGCAGTTACGCGGGAGTGCTTCAAGAGACCCAGTACTTC. It translates to CASSYAGVLQETQYF.

The rearrangement uses TRBV2 and TRBJ2-7; 11 bases fit TRBD2. The CDR3 spans 15 residues. J was trimmed by 4 bases and V by 6 bases; bases with no gene match: 8. Germline V gene lookup returns CDR1 SNHLY and CDR2 FYNNEI. DNA of the CDR3: TGTGCCAGCAGGGATTCTAGCGGGGGGCCGTACGAGCAGTACTTC. This translates into CASRDSSGGPYEQYF.

This rearrangement joins TRBV6-5 to TRBJ2-2; TRBD2 aligns across 7 bases. The germline gives CDR1 MNHEY, CDR2 SVGAGI. The CDR3 loop spans 16 amino acids. V dropped 3 bases and J dropped 3; count of bases not matched to a gene: 7. The CDR3 spells CASSYRLGGYTGELFF. CDR3 sequence (DNA): TGTGCCAGCAGTTATAGGTTGGGAGGGTACACCGGGGAGCTGTTTTTT.

V usage is TRBV7-2 and J usage is TRBJ1-1; D might be TRBD1 (5 bases). Germline values: CDR1 SGHTA, CDR2 FQGNSA. V gave up 11 bases and J gave up 0 bases, with 13 bases separating them. This CDR3 has 13 amino acids. The CDR3 region is CACHRNLNTEAFF. CDR3 nucleotides: TGTGCCTGTCACAGGAACTTGAACACTGAAGCTTTCTTT.

This rearrangement joins TRBV28 to TRBJ1-2; D ambiguous. V was pared by 1 base and J by 8 bases, with 17 bases between. The CDR3 has 15 amino acids. In germline, CDR1 is MDHEN, CDR2 SYDVKM. CDR3 amino acids: CASSLYPGSTSGYTF. CDR3 sequence (DNA): TGTGCCAGCAGTTTATATCCGGGGTCGACTTCGGGCTACACCTTC.

This chain joins TRBV7-9 and TRBJ1-5, with 9 bases lining up with TRBD1. Trimming removed 7 bases from V and 7 bases from J; junction bases left unmatched: 17. The CDR3 sequence is 17 residues long. Germline V gives CDR1 SEHNR, CDR2 FQNEAQ (reference sequence). CDR3 bases: TGTGCCAGCACCGTTAGTGGAGCGGGGACAGGGTTACAGCCCCAGCATTTT. This encodes CASTVSGAGTGLQPQHF.

The chain is built from TRBV20-1 and TRBJ1-1, with D hard to call. This CDR3 has 10 amino acids. Per the germline V gene, CDR1 is DFQATT and CDR2 is SNEGSKA (reference sequence). Trimming stripped 6 bases from V and 5 bases from J, with 7 bases between. As DNA, the CDR3 is TGCAGTGCGAGTCAAACTGAAGCTTTCTTT. It translates to CSASQTEAFF.

This rearrangement joins TRBV18 to TRBJ2-2; tentatively, D is TRBD1 (6 bases). The germline gives CDR1 KGHSH, CDR2 LQKENI. The CDR3 has 16 amino acids. V was clipped by 0 bases and J by 5 bases, with 13 bases between them. CDR3 residues: CASSPPNPGETGELFF. The CDR3 nucleotides are TGTGCCAGCTCACCACCCAATCCAGGGGAAACCGGGGAGCTGTTTTTT.

This sequence joins TRBV18 and TRBJ1-4, with 8 nucleotides matching TRBD1. V gave up 3 bases and J gave up 17 bases; unmatched junction bases: 8. This CDR3 contains 12 residues. Germline CDR1 reads KGHSH; CDR2 reads LQKENI. In nucleotides, the CDR3 is TGTGCCAGCTCACCTGATTCGGGACAGGTATTTTTT. Amino acids: CASSPDSGQVFF.

Sample share makes this clone medium-sized (0.01 to 0.1%). The V gene is TRBV19, the J gene TRBJ2-1; 7 bases are a match to TRBD1. V lost 4 bases, J lost 7 bases, and 1 base stayed unmatched. The CDR3 spans 12 residues. Germline assignment: CDR1 LNHDA and CDR2 SQIVND (reference sequence). CDR3: CASSTQGNEQFF. Here the CDR3 DNA reads TGTGCCAGTAGTACACAGGGGAATGAGCAGTTCTTC. The variable domain in full, completed from reference TRBV19 and TRBJ2-1, reads DGGITQSPKYLFRKEGQNVTLSCEQNLNHDAMYWYRQDPGQGLRLIYYSQIVNDFQKGDIAEGYSVSREKKESFPLTVTSAQKNPTAFYLCASSTQGNEQFFGPGTRLTVL.

The chain has TRBV11-2 and TRBJ1-5; TRBD1 might be the D (5 bases). Looked up from germline, CDR1 is SGHAT and CDR2 is FQNNGV. The CDR3 spans 17 residues. V was trimmed by 3 bases and J by 5 bases, leaving 20 bases between them. CDR3 loop: CASSFAPRVTGDQPQHF. DNA of the CDR3: TGTGCCAGCAGCTTCGCACCCAGGGTGACGGGGGATCAGCCCCAGCATTTT.

The chain is built from TRBV19 and TRBJ1-5; D perhaps matches TRBD1 (6 bases). CDR1 is LNHDA, CDR2 SQIVND, per germline (reference sequence). The CDR3 extends over 16 amino acids. Trimming shortened V by 4 bases and J by 4 bases, and 17 bases separated the two germline ends. CDR3 sequence (DNA): TGTGCCAGTAGTAGCGGACAGCTAGGGTCGAATCAGCCCCAGCATTTT. This encodes CASSSGQLGSNQPQHF.

The V call is TRBV28, the J call TRBJ2-2; D unresolved. The CDR3 contains 14 residues. Trimming cost V 7 bases and J 1 base, with 10 bases left between them. Germline assignment: CDR1 MDHEN and CDR2 SYDVKM. Here the CDR3 DNA reads TGTGCCAGCACCTTCCGACAGAACACCGGGGAGCTGTTTTTT. Its translation is CASTFRQNTGELFF.

This CDR3 reads CASSPGLGTGELFF. The CDR3 DNA is TGTGCCAGCAGCCCGGGTCTTGGGACCGGGGAGCTGTTTTTT. The chain links TRBV2 to TRBJ2-2, with no clear D. Germline assignment: CDR1 SNHLY and CDR2 FYNNEI. This CDR3 has 14 residues. V was pared by 6 bases and J by 5 bases, with 13 bases between. The entire variable domain, with the rest obtained from reference TRBV2 and TRBJ2-2, is as follows: EPEVTQTPSHQVTQMGQEVILRCVPISNHLYFYWYRQILGQKVEFLVSFYNNEISEKSEIFDDQFSVERPDGSNFTLKIRSTKLEDSAMYFCASSPGLGTGELFFGEGSRLTVL.

The chain is built from TRBV6-2 or TRBV6-3 and TRBJ1-4; the D gene is possibly TRBD1 (5 bases). Germline V gene data show CDR1 as MNHEY and CDR2 as SVGEGT. Trimming took 2 bases from V and 12 from J, leaving 10 bases between them. The CDR3 has 12 residues. CDR3 in DNA: TGTGCCAGCAGTTACGCAGGGAGGGAACTGTTTTTT. Translation: CASSYAGRELFF.